The rows below give T cell receptor beta chains drawn from one sample of a study of blood T cell repertoires in COVID-19. Here immunoSEQ multiplex PCR was the method, and the copy in TCRdb shows in-frame clones only, minus some. The sample shows about 240,000 clones, roughly 91% of them seen only once. The sequenced sample consisted of PBMCs or T cells enriched from blood (not recorded which). The receptors stem from a woman between 25 and 40 years old who had recovered from COVID-19. Each CDR3 is given with its conserved first and last residue. The order of the fields is J gene, V gene, clone size, D gene, CDR3 protein, CDR3 DNA. A D gene is named only where the DNA matches it firmly. Only some rows state a clone size, as once, few, many or a class for expanded clones.

TRBJ2-1 | TRBV9 | . | . | CASSDTGYNEQFF | TGTGCCAGCAGCGATACAGGATACAATGAGCAGTTCTTC
TRBJ2-1 | TRBV19 | few | TRBD2 | CASSIMGGSGRKDEQFF | TGTGCCAGTAGTATAATGGGGGGTAGCGGGAGAAAAGATGAGCAGTTCTTC
TRBJ1-1 | TRBV19 | . | . | CASRPRQLNTEAFF | TGTGCCAGTAGACCCCGACAGCTGAACACTGAAGCTTTCTTT
TRBJ2-7 | TRBV4-2 | . | TRBD2 | CASGGRGYEQYF | TGTGCCAGTGGGGGGAGGGGCTACGAGCAGTACTTC
TRBJ2-7 | TRBV5-8 | . | . | CASSLASVEQYF | TGTGCCAGCAGCTTGGCCTCGGTTGAGCAGTACTTC
TRBJ2-7 | TRBV5-1 | once | TRBD1 | CASSLQDRDRDDEQYF | TGCGCCAGCAGCTTGCAGGACCGGGACAGGGATGACGAGCAGTACTTC
TRBJ2-1 | TRBV7-9 | once | . | CASSLARTGESNEQFF | TGTGCCAGCAGCTTAGCGCGAACGGGAGAGAGCAATGAGCAGTTCTTC
TRBJ2-1 | TRBV10-2 | few | TRBD2 | CASTLAETYNEQFF | TGCGCCAGCACACTAGCGGAAACCTACAATGAGCAGTTCTTC
TRBJ1-1 | TRBV28 | . | . | CASSLMRTEAFF | TGTGCCAGCAGTTTGATGAGGACTGAAGCTTTCTTT
TRBJ1-2 | TRBV4-2 | . | TRBD1 | CASSQEQGSNYGYTF | TGTGCCAGCAGCCAAGAACAGGGGAGTAACTATGGCTACACCTTC
TRBJ1-2 | TRBV5-1 | few | . | CASSQGTVKANYGYTF | TGCGCCAGCAGCCAGGGGACGGTGAAAGCTAACTATGGCTACACCTTC
TRBJ1-1 | TRBV14 | few | . | CASSPELNTEAFF | TGTGCCAGCAGCCCCGAGCTGAACACTGAAGCTTTCTTT
TRBJ2-7 | TRBV14 | . | . | CASSPHSLYEQYF | TGTGCCAGCAGCCCGCACTCTCTCTACGAGCAGTACTTC
TRBJ1-1 | TRBV2 | . | . | CASISRTAWIEAFF | TGTGCCAGCATCTCTAGGACTGCCTGGATTGAAGCTTTCTTT
TRBJ1-1 | TRBV27 | . | TRBD1 | CASRLQGMNTEAFF | TGTGCCAGCAGACTACAGGGGATGAACACTGAAGCTTTCTTT
TRBJ2-2 | TRBV11-2 | . | . | CASSLGGTSTGELFF | TGTGCCAGCAGCTTAGGCGGGACCAGCACCGGGGAGCTGTTTTTT
TRBJ1-1 | TRBV6-5 | . | TRBD1 | CASARQGVSDTEAFF | TGTGCCAGCGCAAGACAGGGGGTTTCGGACACTGAAGCTTTCTTT
TRBJ1-6 | TRBV5-4 | . | TRBD1 | CASSLKTGDSPLHF | TGTGCCAGCAGCTTAAAAACAGGGGATTCACCCCTCCACTTT
TRBJ1-1 | TRBV20-1 | once | . | CSASNRNTEAFF | TGCAGTGCTAGTAACAGAAACACTGAAGCTTTCTTT
TRBJ1-2 | TRBV7-2 | . | . | CASSLGTGRRDGYTF | TGTGCCAGCAGCTTAGGAACGGGACGGAGGGATGGCTACACCTTC
TRBJ1-2 | TRBV6-2/TRBV6-3 | . | TRBD1 | CASSYYGTANYGYTF | TGTGCCAGCAGCTACTACGGGACAGCAAACTATGGCTACACCTTC
TRBJ2-1 | TRBV5-6 | . | TRBD2 | CASSFIRRLASGNEQFF | TGTGCCAGCAGCTTTATCAGGAGACTAGCTTCTGGGAATGAGCAGTTCTTC
TRBJ1-2 | TRBV29-1 | . | . | CSVEPGYGYTF | TGCAGCGTTGAACCGGGCTATGGCTACACCTTC
TRBJ2-1 | TRBV7-9 | . | . | CASRATGIGEQFF | TGTGCCAGCAGGGCCACGGGGATCGGGGAGCAGTTCTTC
TRBJ1-1 | TRBV3-1/TRBV3-2 | . | TRBD1 | CASSRLGQGSHLRVAEAFF | TGTGCCAGCAGCCGTCTAGGACAGGGTAGTCACCTACGGGTTGCTGAAGCTTTCTTT
TRBJ1-1 | TRBV30 | . | TRBD1 | CAWAKDRTNTEAFF | TGTGCCTGGGCTAAGGACAGGACGAACACTGAAGCTTTCTTT
TRBJ1-1 | TRBV7-9 | . | . | CASSFITEAFF | TGTGCCAGCAGCTTTATCACTGAAGCTTTCTTT
TRBJ1-1 | TRBV7-6 | . | TRBD1 | CASSSDGTVNTEAFF | TGTGCCAGCAGCTCCGACGGGACAGTGAACACTGAAGCTTTCTTT
TRBJ2-2 | TRBV2 | few | TRBD1 | CASAGQGTGELFF | TGTGCCAGCGCTGGACAGGGGACCGGGGAGCTGTTTTTT
TRBJ2-7 | TRBV2 | . | . | CASKRDNYEQYF | TGTGCCAGCAAACGGGACAACTACGAGCAGTACTTC
TRBJ2-2 | TRBV6-5 | . | TRBD1 | CASSKQGATGELFF | TGTGCCAGCAGTAAACAGGGGGCAACCGGGGAGCTGTTTTTT
TRBJ2-7 | TRBV5-1 | . | . | CASSWEGGGEQYF | TGCGCCAGCAGCTGGGAGGGGGGTGGAGAGCAGTACTTC
TRBJ1-2 | TRBV29-1 | . | TRBD1 | CSVLPGQEYGYTF | TGCAGCGTACTACCGGGACAGGAGTATGGCTACACCTTC
TRBJ2-2 | TRBV27 | . | TRBD1 | CASSLRGPGQGASTGELFF | TGTGCCAGCAGTTTACGGGGCCCGGGGCAGGGGGCGAGCACCGGGGAGCTGTTTTTT
TRBJ2-3 | TRBV28 | once | TRBD2 | CASSLLGTSGSTDTQYF | TGTGCCAGCAGTTTACTTGGGACTAGCGGGAGCACAGATACGCAGTATTTT
TRBJ1-1 | TRBV27 | . | . | CASSLLRPSGGSSNTEAFF | TGTGCCAGCAGTTTACTCCGCCCTTCGGGGGGCAGTTCTAACACTGAAGCTTTCTTT
TRBJ2-6 | TRBV7-6 | . | TRBD1 | CASSRQLDRLSGANVLTF | TGTGCCAGCAGCCGCCAACTGGACAGGCTCTCTGGGGCCAACGTCCTGACTTTC
TRBJ1-3 | TRBV19 | . | . | CASSGGGFSGNTIYF | TGTGCCAGTAGTGGCGGGGGATTCTCTGGAAACACCATATATTTT
TRBJ1-1 | TRBV28 | . | . | CASSAWTVGGFF | TGTGCCAGCAGTGCCTGGACAGTAGGAGGTTTCTTT
TRBJ2-1 | TRBV6-5 | . | . | CASSYSMRRNEQFF | TGTGCCAGCAGTTACTCGATGCGGCGGAATGAGCAGTTCTTC
TRBJ1-3 | TRBV5-4 | few | . | CASSLEGRVGNTIYF | TGTGCCAGCAGCCTAGAAGGGCGGGTTGGAAACACCATATATTTT
TRBJ2-7 | TRBV10-3 | . | TRBD1 | CAISPRQGVEEQYF | TGTGCCATCAGTCCTAGACAGGGGGTTGAGGAGCAGTACTTC
TRBJ2-7 | TRBV4-3 | . | TRBD2 | CASSQEPGITSGRTYEQYF | TGCGCCAGCAGCCAAGAACCAGGGATTACTAGCGGGAGAACCTACGAGCAGTACTTC
TRBJ1-3 | TRBV28 | many | . | CASKLDSSSGNTIYF | TGTGCCAGTAAACTTGACAGCTCCTCTGGAAACACCATATATTTT
TRBJ1-2 | TRBV6-2/TRBV6-3 | . | . | CASSSWGHKVTGYTF | TGTGCCAGCAGTTCTTGGGGCCACAAAGTCACTGGCTACACCTTC
TRBJ1-1 | TRBV28 | . | TRBD1 | CASSSGRGITEAFF | TGTGCCAGCAGTTCGGGCAGGGGGATCACTGAAGCTTTCTTT